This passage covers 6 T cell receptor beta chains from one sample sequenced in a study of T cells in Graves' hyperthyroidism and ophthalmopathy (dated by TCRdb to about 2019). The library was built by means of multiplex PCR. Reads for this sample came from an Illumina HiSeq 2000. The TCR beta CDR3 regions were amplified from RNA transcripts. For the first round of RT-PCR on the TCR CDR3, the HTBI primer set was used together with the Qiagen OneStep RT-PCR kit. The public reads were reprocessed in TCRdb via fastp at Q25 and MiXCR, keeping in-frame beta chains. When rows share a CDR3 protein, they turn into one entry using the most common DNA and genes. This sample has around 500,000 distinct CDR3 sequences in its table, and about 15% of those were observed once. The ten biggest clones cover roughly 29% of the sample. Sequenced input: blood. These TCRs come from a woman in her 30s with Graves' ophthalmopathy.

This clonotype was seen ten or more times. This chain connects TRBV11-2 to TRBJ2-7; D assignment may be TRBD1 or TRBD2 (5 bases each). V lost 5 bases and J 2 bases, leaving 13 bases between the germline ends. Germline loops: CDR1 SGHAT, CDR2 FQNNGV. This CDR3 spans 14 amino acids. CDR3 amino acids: CASSPGPPPYEQYF. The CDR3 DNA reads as TGTGCCAGCAGCCCGGGACCTCCTCCCTACGAGCAGTACTTC.

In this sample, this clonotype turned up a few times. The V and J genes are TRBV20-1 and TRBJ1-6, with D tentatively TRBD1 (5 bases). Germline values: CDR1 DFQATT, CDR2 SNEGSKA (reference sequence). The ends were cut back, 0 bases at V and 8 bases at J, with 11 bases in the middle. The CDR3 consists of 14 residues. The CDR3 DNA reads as TGCAGTGCTAGAGAGACCGGGACCTATTCACCCCTCCACTTT. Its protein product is CSARETGTYSPLHF.

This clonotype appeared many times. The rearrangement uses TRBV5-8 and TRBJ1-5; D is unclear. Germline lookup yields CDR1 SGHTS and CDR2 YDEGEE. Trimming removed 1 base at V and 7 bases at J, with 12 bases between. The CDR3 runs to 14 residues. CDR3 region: CASSLPYTGQPQHF. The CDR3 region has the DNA TGTGCCAGCAGCTTGCCCTATACTGGGCAGCCCCAGCATTTT.

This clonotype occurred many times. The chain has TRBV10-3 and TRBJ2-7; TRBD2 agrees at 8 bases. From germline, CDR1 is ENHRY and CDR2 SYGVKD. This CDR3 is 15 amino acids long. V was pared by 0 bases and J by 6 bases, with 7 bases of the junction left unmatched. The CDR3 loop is CAISESILAEVEQYF. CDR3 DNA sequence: TGTGCCATCAGTGAGTCGATACTAGCGGAAGTCGAGCAGTACTTC.

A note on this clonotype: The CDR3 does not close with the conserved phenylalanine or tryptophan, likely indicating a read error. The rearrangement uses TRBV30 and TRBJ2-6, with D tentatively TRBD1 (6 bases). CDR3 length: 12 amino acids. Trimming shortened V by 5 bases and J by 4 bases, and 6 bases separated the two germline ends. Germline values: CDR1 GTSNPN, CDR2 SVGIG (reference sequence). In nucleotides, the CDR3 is TGTGCCTGGCAGGGGGGGGCCAACGTCCTGACTTCC. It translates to CAWQGGANVLTS.

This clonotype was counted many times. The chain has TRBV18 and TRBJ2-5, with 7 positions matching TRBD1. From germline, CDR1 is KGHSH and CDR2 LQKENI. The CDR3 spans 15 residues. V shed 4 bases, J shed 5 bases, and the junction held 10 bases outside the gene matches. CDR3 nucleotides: TGTGCCAGCTCACAAACACAGGGGCCGGGGGAGACCCAGTACTTC. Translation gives CASSQTQGPGETQYF.